This is a list of T cell receptor beta chains from one sample in a study of cytomegalovirus exposure and HLA in healthy donors. Method: immunoSEQ multiplex PCR; TCRdb's copy keeps in-frame clones and lacks some. The data contain 140,000 or so clones, roughly three quarters of them seen just once; the ten biggest clones take up 1.5% to 2%. Specimen: PBMCs. These receptors all stem from a woman in her thirties in good health and CMV-seronegative. CDR3s leave out the opening cysteine and the closing phenylalanine or tryptophan.

j_call v_call cdr3_aa
TRBJ1-4 TRBV6-1 ASTPGGFNEKLF
TRBJ2-2 TRBV7-8 ASSLARSGGIGELF
TRBJ2-6 TRBV5-8 ASSPEVGSGANVLT
TRBJ1-2 TRBV28 ASSLEQGGGYT
TRBJ2-7 TRBV7-2 ASRRAASSYEQY
TRBJ2-7 TRBV25-1 ASSESGWSRSSYEQY
TRBJ2-5 TRBV14 ASSLEVGGWETQY
TRBJ2-1 TRBV25-1 ASSESGGSYNEQF
TRBJ2-7 TRBV6-1 ASSHGTSLQYEQY
TRBJ2-3 TRBV5-8 ASSPSGVSGTQY
TRBJ2-3 TRBV7-7 ASSLGLAGADTQY
TRBJ1-3 TRBV7-9 ASSPRVTGNTIY
TRBJ2-3 TRBV5-1 ASAGTGSTDTQY
TRBJ2-5 TRBV4-1 ASSPKAGDETQY
TRBJ1-1 TRBV5-1 ASSLRADSNMNTEAF
TRBJ1-4 TRBV5-4 ASSPAATPNEKLF
TRBJ2-7 TRBV2 ASRPGTGSYEQY
TRBJ2-5 TRBV10-2 ASRLAVYQETQY
TRBJ2-3 TRBV4-2 ASSQEARPSTDTQY
TRBJ1-4 TRBV25-1 ASSPAKSLTHEKLF
TRBJ1-2 TRBV19 ASSIFSSTYGYT
TRBJ2-4 TRBV6-6 ASSYSFDRANIQY
TRBJ2-2 TRBV7-7 ASSSTGITGELF
TRBJ2-5 TRBV30 AWRQGGETQY
TRBJ2-6 TRBV6-5 ASSVLAGANVLT
TRBJ2-4 TRBV11-2 ASSPGGSKNIQY
TRBJ1-2 TRBV9 ASSVEPASGQESYGYT
TRBJ2-5 TRBV5-1 ASSLDESQY
TRBJ1-3 TRBV6-5 ASSSGVKGNTIY
TRBJ2-2 TRBV6-1 ASSEARSGKESGELF
TRBJ2-3 TRBV19 ASSMRAGDTQY
TRBJ2-1 TRBV7-9 ASSLLTGQNEQF
TRBJ2-2 TRBV28 ASSLPLSGELF
. TRBV2 ASSGRTGGYEQY
TRBJ1-1 TRBV7-3 ASSRTQGKAF
TRBJ2-1 TRBV7-3 ASSQGLAGINEQF
TRBJ2-3 TRBV5-1 ASSVRQTLPTDTQY
TRBJ2-3 TRBV28 ASRGTDTQY
TRBJ1-4 TRBV4-1 ASSQDGTGDEKLF
TRBJ1-2 TRBV2 ANDREANYGYT